This is a list of T cell receptor beta chains from one sample in a study of graft-versus-host responses after intestinal transplantation. Assay: immunoSEQ multiplex PCR; the TCRdb copy retains only in-frame clones and omits some. The data show about 94,000 clones, more than 85% seen once. Their antigens are not known. Sequencing was performed on unstimulated CD8+ T cells sorted from spleen or lymph node cells, taken before intestinal transplant. Receptors originate from a human donor who received an intestinal transplant. The CDR3 runs from the conserved cysteine through the conserved F or W.

TRBV7-9	TRBJ2-7	CASSLASDGEQYF
TRBV7-9	TRBJ1-3	CASKQGGNTIYF
TRBV5-8	TRBJ1-3	CASSFSRGRNTIYF
TRBV6-5	TRBJ1-2	CASSYSGTANYGYTF
TRBV6-5	TRBJ1-1	CASSYSSGAEAFF
TRBV28	TRBJ1-4	CASSLEGVEGEKLFF
TRBV30	TRBJ1-1	CAWSVVWGLNTEAFF
TRBV7-9	TRBJ2-7	CASSSGGSYEQYF
TRBV19	TRBJ2-3	CASSHNGWGRTSGGWDTQYF
TRBV7-9	TRBJ2-1	CASSFAGGPNEQFF
TRBV5-1	TRBJ2-7	CASSLVGAGYEQYF
TRBV28	TRBJ1-5	CASRQLGGNNQPQHF
TRBV10-2	TRBJ2-7	CASSEGVADEQYF
TRBV6-5	TRBJ1-2	CASRPDRGNYGYTF
TRBV27	TRBJ1-4	CASSPRDTHEKLFF
TRBV5-4	TRBJ2-7	CASSLSPGQGAIHEQYF